The present TCR beta chain was sequenced within a study of memory CD4+ T cells and cytomegalovirus serostatus (dated by TCRdb to the late 2010s). For the wider study: The 33 healthy Belgian adults in the cohort included 9 who were CMV seropositive and 24 who were CMV seronegative. CD4+ memory TCRbeta repertoires of a Belgian cohort with known cytomegalovirus serostatus were sequenced in order to replicate a published TCR-based CMV serostatus classifier.

General conclusions and limits of the study: On the Belgian cohort, the classifier based on the original framework reached a median bootstrapped AUC of about 0.95, with a 95% CI of 0.76-1.00. CMV serostatus prediction reached a median bootstrapped AUC of approximately 0.95 with the original framework and 0.91 with a US-trained random forest. Of roughly 170 previously reported CMV-associated TCRbeta sequences, around 70 appeared in the CD4+ memory repertoires, each in one to five individuals. The results were interpreted as suggesting that the CMV-associated TCR signature is largely present in the CD4+ memory repertoire. Only CD4+CD45RO+ memory cells were sequenced, in contrast to the original study, which included naive and memory CD4+ and CD8+ populations.

This clone was seen a handful of times. Its target antigen remains unknown. Nothing much larger sits one base from this clone, and base qualities are not available. The same CDR3 arises from other DNA sequences in this sample as well. The germline V gene encodes CDR1 MNHNS and CDR2 SASEGT. CDR3 length: 11 amino acids, cysteine to phenylalanine. Solely the CDR3 DNA is kept, with 33 bases framed from the first base. Deletion took 4 bases off V and 6 bases off J, with a span of 6 bases between the germline ends. The Quick-DNA Microprep Kit was used to extract genomic DNA from the sorted cells. Amplification of TCRbeta DNA was done with the immunoSEQ hsTCRbeta kit, following the protocol from the manufacturer. An Illumina MiSeq instrument was used to sequence the TCRbeta libraries. As for the authors' bioinformatics: After out-of-frame sequences were removed, under 2.5 million distinct TCRbeta sequences remained, averaging about 61,000 per individual. Two values were used to score each individual: the count of fewer than 200 previously reported CMV-associated TCRbeta sequences and the total count of productive distinct TCRbeta sequences. A beta-binomial model was reimplemented in Python, and random forests from scikit-learn, run with default parameters, were trained on data from the US cohort. Classifier performance on the Belgian cohort was reported as the median AUC with percentile confidence intervals calculated over 10,000 bootstrap iterations. TCRdb stores this immuneACCESS table with in-frame sequences only. Part of the clones is absent; in the studies checked, under half of the shortfall reflects unresolved V genes, and no reason is known for the rest. V, J and clone size reflect that table, while D and trimming were determined from the DNA. The sample yields 45,000 to 65,000 clones; about 79% were counted once. The top ten hold 0.55% to 0.7% of the sample.

A FACSAria II was used to sort memory CD4+ T cells, defined as single viable CD3+CD4+CD8-CD45RO+ cells. CMV serostatus was determined with a Roche Elecsys assay detecting serum IgG against CMV pp150, pp28, p38 and p52. Once the samples were thawed, total CD4+ T cells were enriched through positive selection using CD4 magnetic microbeads. The samples came from a different study that was designed specifically to examine the CD4+ T cell memory repertoire. Peripheral blood mononuclear cells were isolated and cryopreserved according to standard operating procedures, and serum was stored at -80 degrees C. Staining used CD3-PerCP (BW264/56), CD4-APC (RPA-T4), CD45RO-PE (UCHT1) and CD8-Pacific Orange (3B5) antibodies, with Sytox blue excluding non-viable cells.

The sample consisted of memory CD4+ T cells from blood. The clonotype originates from an adult in good health and CMV-seronegative. In this chain, TRBV6-1 is recombined with TRBJ1-1, with no D gene named confidently. CDR3 loop: CASSAQAEAFF. The DNA sequence is as follows: TGTGCCAGCAGTGCGCAAGCTGAAGCTTTCTTT.